The rows below give T cell receptor beta chains drawn from one sample of a study of early T cells in non-severe SARS-CoV-2 infection. Each CDR3 protein is one row after TCRdb ran MiXCR on the 5' RACE reads. The table includes over 50,000 distinct CDR3 sequences, over 7% detected once. Sequenced input: whole blood. The receptor source for this set is an adult who was a healthcare worker with PCR-confirmed SARS-CoV-2 infection or an uninfected control (not recorded which). CDR3s include the opening cysteine and the closing phenylalanine or tryptophan. A D gene is named only where the DNA matches it firmly. The size entry is marked missing in some rows and otherwise reads once, few, many or a size class.

>TRBD1|13|-|TRBJ2-1|TRBV7-2
TGTGCCAGCAGCACCACAGACAGGGTAGAGCAGTTCTTC
CASSTTDRVEQFF
>-|15|-|TRBJ2-3|TRBV5-5
TGTGCCAGCAGCCCGACAGGACCTAGCACAGATACGCAGTATTTT
CASSPTGPSTDTQYF
>-|15|-|TRBJ2-1|TRBV18
TGTGCCAGCTCACCGACGAGGGTTGGAGGCAATGAGCAGTTCTTC
CASSPTRVGGNEQFF
>-|12|-|TRBJ2-1|TRBV28
TGTGCCAGCAGTTTGGTGGTCAATGAGCAGTTCTTC
CASSLVVNEQFF
>-|15|many|TRBJ2-7|TRBV5-4
TGTGCCAGCAGCCCCCCCCCGGGGACCTCCTACGAGCAGTACTTC
CASSPPPGTSYEQYF
>-|14|few|TRBJ2-7|TRBV12-5
TGTGCCAGCAAGGGAGACAGGAGCTCCTACGAGCAGTACTTC
CASKGDRSSYEQYF
>-|14|few|TRBJ1-1|TRBV2
TGTGCCAGGGGTGGCGGAGGGGAGAACACTGAAGCTTTCTTT
CARGGGGENTEAFF
>TRBD1|18|-|TRBJ2-6|TRBV7-8
TGTGCCAGCAGCTTAGAAACGGACAGGAGGTCTGGGGCCAACGTCCTGACTTTC
CASSLETDRRSGANVLTF
>TRBD1|15|few|TRBJ2-2|TRBV28
TGTGCCAGCCACCTGGGACAGGGTTTCACCGGGGAGCTGTTTTTT
CASHLGQGFTGELFF
>-|13|-|TRBJ2-2|TRBV29-1
TGCAGCGTTGTCGGTATCCGAACCGGGGAGCTGTTTTTT
CSVVGIRTGELFF
>-|12|-|TRBJ2-3|TRBV2
TGTGCCAGCAGTGAACAGGGGGATACGCAGTATTTT
CASSEQGDTQYF
>-|16|-|TRBJ2-3|TRBV4-1
TGCGCCAGCAGCCAAGTGGGTCAAACGAACACAGATACGCAGTATTTT
CASSQVGQTNTDTQYF
>-|15|-|TRBJ1-6|TRBV11-2
TGTGCCAGCAGCTTAGAGTGGGGGGAAAATTCACCCCTCCACTTT
CASSLEWGENSPLHF
>-|18|many|TRBJ2-1|TRBV7-6
TGTGCCAGCAGCTCTTGGCGTGGCGGGGCGACACGGAACAATGAGCAGTTCTTC
CASSSWRGGATRNNEQFF
>TRBD1|15|-|TRBJ1-1|TRBV28
TGTGCCAGCAGTATTTTCGACAGGGTGAACACTGAAGCTTTCTTT
CASSIFDRVNTEAFF
>-|14|few|TRBJ2-6|TRBV5-1
TGCGCCAGCGGTCCCGGCACTGGGGCCAACGTCCTGACTTTC
CASGPGTGANVLTF
>TRBD1|19|-|TRBJ2-7|TRBV7-3
TGTGCCAGCAGCTCAATACCCTGGGACAGGGGTATAGTAAGCTACGAGCAGTACTTC
CASSSIPWDRGIVSYEQYF
>TRBD1|15|few|TRBJ1-1|TRBV7-2
TGTGCCAGCAGCGCTCACGCCGGGACAGGGTCTTATGCTTTCTTT
CASSAHAGTGSYAFF
>-|14|many|TRBJ1-5|TRBV28
TGTGCCAGCAGGGGGGGCGTGAGCAATCAGCCCCAGCATTTT
CASRGGVSNQPQHF
>-|15|many|TRBJ1-1|TRBV10-3
TGTGCCATCAGGACCCGGGACAATAGAAACACTGAAGCTTTCTTT
CAIRTRDNRNTEAFF
>-|12|few|TRBJ2-3|TRBV4-2
TGTGCCAGCAGCCAAGAGAGAGATACGCAGTATTTT
CASSQERDTQYF
>-|14|-|TRBJ2-7|TRBV14
TGTGCCAGCAGCCAAGATGAAGAGGGATACGAGCAGTACTTC
CASSQDEEGYEQYF
>-|23|-|TRBJ1-2|TRBV12-5
TGTGCTAGTGGTTTGCCGACGGGTCATACACAACGAAACCCAAGCTGGTGGAGCTATGGCTACACCTTC
CASGLPTGHTQRNPSWWSYGYTF
>-|15|-|TRBJ1-5|TRBV20-1
TGCAGTGCTAGAGAACAGGGAGCAGGCAGCCAGCCCCAGCATTTT
CSAREQGAGSQPQHF
>-|13|-|TRBJ2-5|TRBV28
TGTGCCAGCAGGATTGGGGGAAGAGAGACCCAGTACTTC
CASRIGGRETQYF
>-|14|few|TRBJ1-6|TRBV6-5
TGTGCCAGCCAGGGCAGCTCCTATAATTCACCCCTCCACTTT
CASQGSSYNSPLHF
>TRBD2|17|few|TRBJ2-3|TRBV5-6
TGTGCCAGCAGCTTGGCCCTAGCGGGGGGACTGACAGATACGCAGTATTTT
CASSLALAGGLTDTQYF
>-|19|-|TRBJ2-7|TRBV6-7
TGTGCCAGCAGTTACCCAAATTCCAAAGCAGGGTCGGGTGTCCACGAGCAGTACTTC
CASSYPNSKAGSGVHEQYF
>-|14|-|TRBJ2-3|TRBV3-1
TGTGCCAGCAGCCCTAAGACGGGGACAGATACGCAGTATTTT
CASSPKTGTDTQYF
>-|13|few|TRBJ1-2|TRBV4-1
TGCGCCAGCAGCCAAGCTTTGGGTCATAGCTACACCTTC
CASSQALGHSYTF
>-|15|many|TRBJ2-7|TRBV6-2/TRBV6-3
TGTGCCAGCAACTTTGGAGCTAACGAGCCCTACGAGCAGTACTTC
CASNFGANEPYEQYF